These 31 T cell receptor beta chains originate from one sample sequenced in a study of Graves' ophthalmopathy and Graves' hyperthyroidism. Amplifying from RNA transcripts, the study obtained TCR beta CDR3 regions. The first-round RT-PCR employed HTBI primers together with the Qiagen OneStep RT-PCR kit. A multiplex PCR was then performed as the second round. Each CDR3 protein is one row after TCRdb ran MiXCR on the multiplex PCR reads. The sample comprises approximately 480,000 distinct CDR3 sequences, 14% of which are singletons, and roughly 9.8% rests with the top ten. Source material: blood. Receptors originate from a woman in her 30s with Graves' ophthalmopathy.

CDR3 sequence (DNA): TGTGCCAGCAGTTTAGCCCACGGGGGAGGGACTAGCAACATGGACGAGCAGTACTTC. Its translation: CASSLAHGGGTSNMDEQYF. The V and J genes are TRBV12-3 or TRBV12-4 and TRBJ2-7; TRBD2 aligns across 9 bases. Trimming cost V 0 bases and J 5 bases; bases outside gene matches: 17. The CDR3 sequence is 19 residues long.

There are many counts of this clonotype. The chain recombines TRBV24-1 with TRBJ1-2, with 9 nucleotides matching TRBD1. The CDR3 runs 13 residues. Trimming at V came to 6 bases and at J to 8 bases, leaving 6 bases not matched to a gene. Germline values: CDR1 KGHDR, CDR2 SFDVKD. The CDR3 bases are TGTGCCACCAGTCCCGGGACAGGGACCGGCTACACCTTC. Protein product: CATSPGTGTGYTF.

This clonotype was recorded many times. V and J are TRBV6-4 and TRBJ1-1; a weak D match, TRBD1 (6 bases). The V gene's germline CDR1 is MRHNA and CDR2 SNTAGT. This CDR3 region has 12 residues. The ends were cut back, 6 bases at V and 11 bases at J, with 16 bases in the middle. The CDR3 nucleotides read TGTGCCAGCAGCCCCGGAGGGGGTATCGCTTTCTTT. Translated, it gives CASSPGGGIAFF.

This clonotype was counted many times. The gene calls are TRBV24-1 and TRBJ2-5, with TRBD1 identical over 7 bases. There are 14 residues in the CDR3. The J segment lost 4 bases and the V segment lost 9 bases, leaving 10 bases of the junction unmatched. Germline V gene sequence: CDR1 KGHDR, CDR2 SFDVKD. In DNA, the CDR3 is TGTGCCACCCAACAGGGGCCGAGGGGAGAGACCCAGTACTTC. It codes for CATQQGPRGETQYF.

The table lists this clonotype with many counts. J is TRBJ2-7 and V is TRBV7-8; a possible D gene is TRBD2 (6 bases). Per the germline V gene, CDR1 is SGHVS and CDR2 is FQNEAQ. The CDR3 runs 16 residues. V shed 2 bases and J shed 2 bases, with 16 bases lying between them. The CDR3 sequence is CASSLRGTDYPYEQYF. CDR3 bases: TGTGCCAGCAGCTTACGTGGGACGGACTACCCCTACGAGCAGTACTTC.

This clonotype was seen many times. The chain carries TRBV18 and TRBJ1-1, with D hard to call. V was trimmed by 2 bases and J by 3 bases, leaving 19 bases between them. There are 17 residues in the CDR3. CDR1 and CDR2 from the germline V gene are KGHSH and LQKENI. This CDR3 reads CASSPKQPYKMDTEAFF. CDR3 coding DNA: TGTGCCAGCTCACCAAAACAGCCCTACAAGATGGACACTGAAGCTTTCTTT.

The table lists this clonotype with many counts. This chain links TRBV5-1 with TRBJ2-7, with 9 bases that match TRBD1. The CDR3 totals 15 residues. Germline values: CDR1 SGHRS, CDR2 YFSETQ. V lost 4 bases to trimming and J lost 2 bases; unmatched junction nucleotides: 7. CDR3 region: CASSRDRAPAYEQYF. CDR3 nucleotides: TGCGCCAGCAGCCGGGACAGGGCCCCCGCCTACGAGCAGTACTTC.

The sample holds many counts of this clonotype. This chain uses TRBV6-2 or TRBV6-3 with TRBJ2-2; tentatively, D is TRBD1 (5 bases). The germline gives CDR1 MNHEY, CDR2 SVGEGT. With 4 bases removed from V and 0 bases from J, the gap between germline ends came to 12 bases. The CDR3 sequence is 16 residues long. Written as DNA, the CDR3 is TGTGCCAGCAGTTCTTGGGGCATTTCGAACACCGGGGAGCTGTTTTTT. Translation: CASSSWGISNTGELFF.

This clonotype was detected ten times or more. The gene calls are TRBV12-3 or TRBV12-4 and TRBJ1-2; TRBD1 aligns across 7 bases. The junction had 4 bases not matched to a gene; V was cut back by 5 bases and J by 4 bases. This CDR3 spans 13 amino acids. The CDR3 sequence is CASSNRGFYGYTF. The DNA of the CDR3 is TGTGCCAGCAGTAACAGGGGTTTCTATGGCTACACCTTC.

This clonotype was found many times. The rearrangement joins TRBV6-1 to TRBJ1-6; maybe TRBD1 (5 bases). The V end was cut by 6 bases, the J end by 8 bases, with 20 bases between. Germline assignment: CDR1 MNHNS and CDR2 SASEGT. The CDR3 runs 16 residues. CDR3 bases: TGTGCCAGCAGCCCCTTGACAGTCGGCACCTATTCACCCCTCCACTTT. Translated: CASSPLTVGTYSPLHF.

This clonotype came up many times. This chain joins TRBV12-3 or TRBV12-4 and TRBJ1-1, with D hard to call. The CDR3 spans 12 residues. Trimming left V 6 bases short and J 5 bases short, with 10 bases between. CDR3 nucleotide sequence: TGTGCCAGCAGATCAGGTGGAACTGAAGCTTTCTTT. Its translation: CASRSGGTEAFF.

This clonotype was seen many times. The gene calls are TRBV12-3 or TRBV12-4 and TRBJ1-1; 12 bases agree with TRBD1. This CDR3 contains 17 residues. J lost 6 bases, V lost 6 bases, and 14 bases had no gene match. CDR3 in DNA: TGTGCCAGCAGCCTTACGGGACAGGGGGCAGGAGGGGCTGAAGCTTTCTTT. This sequence encodes CASSLTGQGAGGAEAFF.

A word on this clonotype: A read error may be the cause here, since a much bigger clone is one base away. This chain joins TRBV6-1 and TRBJ2-5, with a possible D match to TRBD1 (6 bases). CDR1 and CDR2 (germline): MNHNS, SASEGT. The CDR3 is made up of 13 amino acids. The V gene lost 8 bases and the J gene lost 5 bases, with 15 bases spanning the gap. The CDR3: CASGHRVGETQYF. CDR3 nucleotides: TGTGCCAGCGGCCACAGGGTCGGGGAGACCCAGTACTTC.

This clonotype has only a few counts. This may come from a read error, since a much larger clone is one base off. J is TRBJ1-1 and V is TRBV7-8, with a weak D call TRBD1 (5 bases). This CDR3 is 15 amino acids long. CDR1 SGHVS and CDR2 FQNEAQ come from the germline V gene. CDR3 DNA sequence: TGTGCCAACAGCTTAGGTGGGACTAGAGGGACTGAAGCTTTCTTT. Its translation: CANSLGGTRGTEAFF.

This CDR3 is CASSQISRDRAYEQYF. DNA of the CDR3: TGTGCCAGCAGCCAAATATCGCGGGACAGAGCCTACGAGCAGTACTTC. The rearrangement uses TRBV3-1 and TRBJ2-7, with D possibly TRBD1 on 7 matching bases. The germline V gene encodes CDR1 LGHDT and CDR2 YNNKEL (reference sequence). The CDR3 loop spans 16 amino acids. The V end lost 2 bases, the J end lost 2 bases, and 16 bases lay between the germline ends.

This sequence joins TRBV6-2 or TRBV6-3 and TRBJ2-2, with TRBD2 matching 7 bases. The junction had 22 bases not matched to a gene; V was cut back by 4 bases and J by 11 bases. This CDR3 region has 18 residues. The V gene's germline CDR1 is MNHEY and CDR2 SVGEGT. The CDR3 spells CASSSHLGHSGLFPELFF. CDR3 in DNA: TGTGCCAGCAGTTCCCACCTAGGTCATAGCGGGCTCTTCCCCGAGCTGTTTTTT.

This clonotype has a count of ten or more. This chain links TRBV11-1 with TRBJ2-7; 8 positions match TRBD1. Germline loops: CDR1 SGHAT, CDR2 FQDESV (reference sequence). CDR3 size: 16 residues. Trimming took 6 bases from V and 5 from J; bases not matched to a gene: 15. The CDR3 DNA reads as TGTGCCAGCAGAGGATCTTCGGGACAGGCGTTCGACGAGCAGTACTTC. It yields the protein CASRGSSGQAFDEQYF.

This clonotype was recorded at least ten times. The chain carries TRBV29-1 and TRBJ2-2; D is unresolved. Trimming pared 5 bases from V and 2 bases from J, leaving 6 bases between. Germline values: CDR1 SQVTM, CDR2 ANQGSEA. This CDR3 has 12 residues. The CDR3 DNA follows: TGCAGCGTTCCCTCTAACACCGGGGAGCTGTTTTTT. Its translation: CSVPSNTGELFF.

This clonotype was found many times. The CDR3 bases are TGTGCCAGCAGTTACTTCGGACAGGGCAATCAGCCCCAGCATTTT. It encodes CASSYFGQGNQPQHF. The genes are TRBV6-2 or TRBV6-3 and TRBJ1-5; 7 bases are shared with TRBD1. Germline CDR1 MNHEY, CDR2 SVGEGT. V was clipped by 1 base and J by 2 bases; unmatched bases: 2. The CDR3 runs to 15 residues.

In its sample, this clonotype was seen many times. J is TRBJ1-2 and V is TRBV30; D perhaps matches TRBD1 (5 bases). CDR1 GTSNPN and CDR2 SVGIG come from the germline V gene (reference sequence). CDR3 length: 15 amino acids. V lost 1 base, J lost 5 bases, and 17 bases lay in between. The CDR3: CAWSGVGHGNYGYTF. The CDR3 DNA follows: TGTGCCTGGAGTGGGGTAGGACACGGAAATTATGGCTACACCTTC.

With respect to this clonotype: The missing conserved phenylalanine or tryptophan at the end of this CDR3 makes a read error likely. The chain is built from TRBV4-2 and TRBJ1-5; D is uncertain. In germline, CDR1 is LGHNA, CDR2 YNFKEQ. This CDR3 has 17 amino acids. The V gene lost 4 bases and the J gene lost 0 bases, with 16 bases spanning the gap. CDR3 protein: CASSRDVSLYSNQPQHV. The CDR3 region has the DNA TGTGCCAGCAGCCGGGATGTATCCCTTTATAGCAATCAGCCCCAGCATGTT.

At least ten counts were recorded for this clonotype. V usage is TRBV11-2 and J usage is TRBJ2-7; 9 bases align to TRBD1. Trimming at V came to 7 bases and at J to 2 bases, leaving 9 bases not matched to a gene. Looked up from germline, CDR1 is SGHAT and CDR2 is FQNNGV. There are 15 residues in the CDR3. The CDR3 region is CASTVSWDRAYEQYF. Here the CDR3 DNA reads TGTGCCAGCACGGTATCGTGGGACAGGGCCTACGAGCAGTACTTC.

This clonotype appeared many times. This chain links TRBV3-1 with TRBJ1-6; 7 nucleotides align to TRBD1. There are 13 residues in the CDR3. Per germline, CDR1 LGHDT and CDR2 YNNKEL (reference sequence). J lost 10 bases, V lost 2 bases, and 2 bases had no gene match. The CDR3 sequence: CASSQLQGSPLHF. The CDR3 coding sequence is TGTGCCAGCAGCCAACTACAGGGGTCACCCCTCCACTTT.

This clonotype was counted many times. The chain combines TRBV9 with TRBJ2-2; D gene ambiguous. Trimming took off 2 bases at V and 3 bases at J, with 11 bases between the two ends. The CDR3 consists of 15 residues. CDR1 and CDR2 (germline): SGDLS, YYNGEE. CDR3 coding DNA: TGTGCCAGCAGCGTCGAGTGGGCGGACACCGGGGAGCTGTTTTTT. Amino acid sequence: CASSVEWADTGELFF.

This clonotype showed up just a few times. A much larger clone differs from this one at a single base, so this may be a read error. The chain links TRBV20-1 to TRBJ1-6, with a possible D match to TRBD1 (5 bases). Germline V gene sequence: CDR1 DFQATT, CDR2 SNEGSKA (reference sequence). The CDR3 loop spans 14 amino acids. The CDR3 nucleotides read TGCAGTGCTAGGGAGACAGAGTATAATTCACACCTCCACTTT. Its protein is CSARETEYNSHLHF.

This clonotype was counted ten times or more. The rearrangement uses TRBV19 and TRBJ1-2; no clear D. Trimming removed 8 bases from V and 3 bases from J, with 4 bases in between. This CDR3 comprises 10 residues. Germline CDR1 is LNHDA and CDR2 is SQIVND (reference sequence). This CDR3 is CASYHYGYTF. CDR3 DNA: TGTGCCAGTTACCACTATGGCTACACCTTC.

This clonotype was seen at least ten times. This chain uses TRBV2 with TRBJ2-5; D gene uncertain. This CDR3 has 12 amino acids. Germline V CDR1 and CDR2: SNHLY, FYNNEI. The germline V and J ends were trimmed by 4 bases and 0 bases, with 3 bases remaining between them. The DNA for the CDR3 is TGTGCCAGCAGTGGGTACCAAGAGACCCAGTACTTC. Protein product: CASSGYQETQYF.

This clonotype was picked up many times. This chain uses TRBV2 with TRBJ2-3; D remains ambiguous. The V and J ends lost 6 bases and 4 bases respectively, with 5 bases between them. The CDR3 has 11 amino acids. CDR1 and CDR2 (germline): SNHLY, FYNNEI. CDR3 sequence (DNA): TGTGCCAGCAGAGCAGCAGATACGCAGTATTTT. Translating gives CASRAADTQYF.

This clonotype was seen ten or more times. The chain uses TRBV15 and TRBJ2-7; 7 nucleotides align to TRBD2. This CDR3 comprises 13 residues. V was clipped by 1 base and J by 7 bases; unmatched bases: 4. Germline loops: CDR1 LNHNV, CDR2 YYDKDF (reference sequence). CDR3: CATSRVAGEEQYF. The CDR3 nucleotides are TGTGCCACCAGCAGAGTTGCGGGGGAAGAGCAGTACTTC.

This clonotype came up many times. This chain connects TRBV20-1 to TRBJ2-2, with TRBD2 identical over 12 bases. The CDR3 has 14 amino acids. V trimming: 5 bases; J trimming: 6 bases; junction bases outside the gene matches: 4. In germline, CDR1 is DFQATT, CDR2 SNEGSKA (reference sequence). The CDR3, as DNA: TGCAGTGCTCGGACTAGCGGGGAGGCCGGGGAGCTGTTTTTT. It translates to CSARTSGEAGELFF.

This clonotype was seen repeatedly, ten times or more. The V and J genes are TRBV28 and TRBJ2-5; D not resolved. The germline gives CDR1 MDHEN, CDR2 SYDVKM. CDR3 size: 13 residues. The V gene lost 5 bases and the J gene lost 4 bases, with 11 bases spanning the gap. Here the CDR3 DNA reads TGTGCCAGCAGTCTAGTGAGTCCAGAGACCCAGTACTTC. Its protein product is CASSLVSPETQYF.